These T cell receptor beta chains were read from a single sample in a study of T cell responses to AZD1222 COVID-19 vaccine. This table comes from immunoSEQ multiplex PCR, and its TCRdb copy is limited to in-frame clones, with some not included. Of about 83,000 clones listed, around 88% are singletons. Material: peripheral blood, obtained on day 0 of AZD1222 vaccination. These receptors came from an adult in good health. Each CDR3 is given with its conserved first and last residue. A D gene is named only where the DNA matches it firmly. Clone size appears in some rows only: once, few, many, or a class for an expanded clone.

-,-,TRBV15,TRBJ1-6,TGTGCCACCAGCCATAGCATCAGGGGTTCACCCCTCCACTTT,CATSHSIRGSPLHF
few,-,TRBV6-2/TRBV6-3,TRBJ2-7,TGTGCCAGCAGTTACTCTAGGGGTTCCTACGAGCAGTACTTC,CASSYSRGSYEQYF
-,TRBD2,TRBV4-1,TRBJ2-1,TGCGCCAGCAGCCTTTATTCGCAAGCGGGAGGGCCGCAGTTCTTC,CASSLYSQAGGPQFF
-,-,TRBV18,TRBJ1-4,TGTGCCAGCTCACTGAACAGCGCAACTAATGAAAAACTGTTTTTT,CASSLNSATNEKLFF
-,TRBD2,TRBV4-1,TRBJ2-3,TGCGCCAGCAGCCAAGATCCCGGGGGGAATACGCAGTATTTT,CASSQDPGGNTQYF
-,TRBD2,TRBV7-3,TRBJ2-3,TGTGCCAGCAGCCCCCGAGTAGCGGGAGTTAGTACAGATACGCAGTATTTT,CASSPRVAGVSTDTQYF
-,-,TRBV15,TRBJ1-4,TGTGCCACCAGCAGAGCCAGGGGCGGAGGTGAAAAACTGTTTTTT,CATSRARGGGEKLFF
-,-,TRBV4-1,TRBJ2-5,TGCGCCAGCAGCCTCGGACGGGGAAGGGAGACCCAGTACTTC,CASSLGRGRETQYF
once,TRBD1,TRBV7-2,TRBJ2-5,TGTGCCAGCAGGAGGGTATCGGACAGGGCTGAGACCCAGTACTTC,CASRRVSDRAETQYF
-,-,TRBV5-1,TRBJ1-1,TGCGCCAGCAGCTTGCGGCAGGGGAACACTGAAGCTTTCTTT,CASSLRQGNTEAFF
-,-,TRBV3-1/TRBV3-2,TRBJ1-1,TGTGCCAGCAGCCAAGGCCCAGGAGCTTTCTTT,CASSQGPGAFF
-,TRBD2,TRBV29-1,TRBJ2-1,TGCAGCGCTGGGACTAGCGCGAATGAGCAGTTCTTC,CSAGTSANEQFF
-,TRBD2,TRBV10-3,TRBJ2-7,TGTGCCATCACTGGGGGGGGAACGGGCTCCTACGAGCAGTACTTC,CAITGGGTGSYEQYF
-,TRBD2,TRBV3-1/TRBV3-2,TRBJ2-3,TGTGCCAGCAGCCAAGATCCCCTAGCGGGAGTAAGATTGGATACGCAGTATTTT,CASSQDPLAGVRLDTQYF
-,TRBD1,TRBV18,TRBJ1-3,TGTGCCAGCTCACCACAACAGGGGGCGAAAGGAAACACCATATATTTT,CASSPQQGAKGNTIYF
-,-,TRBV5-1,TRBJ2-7,TGCGCCAGCAGCTTGGATGTCCCGTCTCCCCACGAGCAGTACTTC,CASSLDVPSPHEQYF
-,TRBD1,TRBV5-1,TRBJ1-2,TGCGCCAGCAGCTTGGCGGGACAGGGACGAGATGGCTACACCTTC,CASSLAGQGRDGYTF
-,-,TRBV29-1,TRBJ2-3,TGCAGCGTTGAAGGTTCTACAGATACGCAGTATTTT,CSVEGSTDTQYF
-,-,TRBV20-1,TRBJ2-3,TGCAGTGCTAGTTCTACCCCGGGAAGCACAGATACGCAGTATTTT,CSASSTPGSTDTQYF
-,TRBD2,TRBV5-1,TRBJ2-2,TGCGCCAGCAGTACCGGACTAGCGGGGAACACCGGGGAGCTGTTTTTT,CASSTGLAGNTGELFF
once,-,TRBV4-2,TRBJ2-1,TGTGCCAGCAGCCAAGCCTTAGGTCTCGAGGGAGAACAGTTCTTC,CASSQALGLEGEQFF
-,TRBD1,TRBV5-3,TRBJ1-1,TGTGCCAGAAGCTTTCCGTGGACAGGGGGCACTGAAGCTTTCTTT,CARSFPWTGGTEAFF
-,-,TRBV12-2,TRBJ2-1,TGTGCAAGTCGTACCAGAGGGCCGGGACTAGCGTCTAATGAGCAGTTCTTC,CASRTRGPGLASNEQFF
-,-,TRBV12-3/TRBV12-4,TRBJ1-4,TGTGCCAGCAGCGCCCAGGGAGTCGGAAAACTGTTTTTT,CASSAQGVGKLFF
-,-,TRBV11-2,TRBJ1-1,TGTGCCAGCAGCTTAGGTATAGGGAACACTGAAGCTTTCTTT,CASSLGIGNTEAFF
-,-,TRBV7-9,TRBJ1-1,TGTGCCAGCAGCTTTTCACAGGACACTGAAGCTTTCTTT,CASSFSQDTEAFF
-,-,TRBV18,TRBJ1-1,TGTGCCAGCTCACCAAATAAGATTGACACTGAAGCTTTCTTT,CASSPNKIDTEAFF
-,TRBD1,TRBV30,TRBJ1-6,TGTGCCTGGAGTCTCCCCGACAGGGTTGATTCACCCCTCCACTTT,CAWSLPDRVDSPLHF
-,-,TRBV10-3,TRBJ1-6,TGTGCCATCAGTGAGTCGCCCGGGAAGTTAAATTCACCCCTCCACTTT,CAISESPGKLNSPLHF
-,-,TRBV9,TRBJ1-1,TGTGCCAGCAGCCCGGACCGGGACACTGAAGCTTTCTTT,CASSPDRDTEAFF
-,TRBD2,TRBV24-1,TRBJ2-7,TGTGCCACCAGTGGTGGACTAGCGGGAGTCTACGAGCAGTACTTC,CATSGGLAGVYEQYF
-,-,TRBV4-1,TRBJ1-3,TGCGCCAGCAGCCAAATGGACAGAGTATTGGGAAACACCATATATTTT,CASSQMDRVLGNTIYF
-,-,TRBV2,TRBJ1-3,TGTGCCAGCAGCTCGAACAGAGGCTCTGGAAACACCATATATTTT,CASSSNRGSGNTIYF
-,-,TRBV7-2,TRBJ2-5,TGTGCCAGCAGCTTAGGGGCGGGCAGTCCTCAAGAGACCCAGTACTTC,CASSLGAGSPQETQYF
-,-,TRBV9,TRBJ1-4,TGTGCCAGCAGCGTAGAAGGGTCAACTAATGAAAAACTGTTTTTT,CASSVEGSTNEKLFF
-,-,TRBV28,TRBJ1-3,TGTGCCAGCAGTTTAGGGGGGCATATAGCTGGAAACACCATATATTTT,CASSLGGHIAGNTIYF
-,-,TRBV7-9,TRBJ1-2,TGTGCCAGCAGCTTAGATTCGCATGGCTACACCTTC,CASSLDSHGYTF
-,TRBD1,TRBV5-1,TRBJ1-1,TGCGCCAGCAGCTTGGCCGACAGGGCGAGCACTGAAGCTTTCTTT,CASSLADRASTEAFF
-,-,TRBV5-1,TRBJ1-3,TGCGCCAGCAGCGCTCGATCAGGGGCCGTCTCTGGAAACACCATATATTTT,CASSARSGAVSGNTIYF
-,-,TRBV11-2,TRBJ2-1,TGTGCCAGCAGTCGAGGACGGGGTGGGTCCTACAATGAGCAGTTCTTC,CASSRGRGGSYNEQFF
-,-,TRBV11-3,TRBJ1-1,TGTGCCAGCAGCTCGGGAGGGGTGAACACTGAAGCTTTCTTT,CASSSGGVNTEAFF
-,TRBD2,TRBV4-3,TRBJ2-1,TGCGCCAGCGGAACTAGCGGGAGGTCCAATGAGCAGTTCTTC,CASGTSGRSNEQFF
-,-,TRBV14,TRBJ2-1,TGTGCCAGCAGCCAAGCAACGAGGTCTGAGCAGTTCTTC,CASSQATRSEQFF
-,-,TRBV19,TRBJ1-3,TGTGCCAGTAGTATGGACAGTGGAAACACCATATATTTT,CASSMDSGNTIYF
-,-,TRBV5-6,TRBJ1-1,TGTGCCAGCAGCCCGTGGCCGGGGGACACTGAAGCTTTCTTT,CASSPWPGDTEAFF
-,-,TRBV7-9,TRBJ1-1,TGTGCCAGCAGCACCGCTACAGGGAAGTACACTGAAGCTTTCTTT,CASSTATGKYTEAFF
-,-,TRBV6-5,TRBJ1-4,TGTGCCAGCAGTACCAACCGGGTTTCGGAAAAACTGTTTTTT,CASSTNRVSEKLFF
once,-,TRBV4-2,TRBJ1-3,TGTGCCAGCAGCCAAGATGGGGATAGGTCACCGCGCTCTGGAAACACCATATATTTT,CASSQDGDRSPRSGNTIYF
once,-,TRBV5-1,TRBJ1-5,TGCGCCAGCAGCTTGGTTCCAGGGGAGAACACAGGTCAGCCCCAGCATTTT,CASSLVPGENTGQPQHF
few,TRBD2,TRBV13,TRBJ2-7,TGTGCCAGCAGCGGACGACTAGCGGGTACCCTAGGGGAGCAGTACTTC,CASSGRLAGTLGEQYF
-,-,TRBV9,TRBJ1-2,TGTGCCAGCAGCGTAGGGCGGGGAGGCCTCTATGGCTACACCTTC,CASSVGRGGLYGYTF
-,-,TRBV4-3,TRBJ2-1,TGCGCCAGCAGCCAAGATCGCGTACTAGGGGGCTACAATGAGCAGTTCTTC,CASSQDRVLGGYNEQFF
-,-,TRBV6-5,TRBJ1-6,TGTGCCAGCAGTTACTCGATCGGTGGGGCGCCTCTGCACTTT,CASSYSIGGAPLHF
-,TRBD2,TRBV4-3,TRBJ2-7,TGCGCCAGCAGCCAAGGGGGTGCGGGACTAGCGGGGATATACGAGCAGTACTTC,CASSQGGAGLAGIYEQYF
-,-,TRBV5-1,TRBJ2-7,TGCGCCAGCAGCTTGGTAAGGGATCGGCTGTACTTC,CASSLVRDRLYF
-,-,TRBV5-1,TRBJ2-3,TGCGCCAGCTCCAGGACCAGGGGGGGGGATACGCAGTATTTT,CASSRTRGGDTQYF
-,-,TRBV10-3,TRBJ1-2,TGTGCCATCAGGGGACTCGGGGAGGGCTATGGCTACACCTTC,CAIRGLGEGYGYTF
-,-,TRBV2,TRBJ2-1,TGTGCCAGCACGCGCGCCCAATGGGACAATGAGCAGTTCTTC,CASTRAQWDNEQFF
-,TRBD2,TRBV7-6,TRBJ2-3,TGTGCCAGCAGCGACCTGGGGACTAGCGGGATCGTAGTCACAGATACGCAGTATTTT,CASSDLGTSGIVVTDTQYF
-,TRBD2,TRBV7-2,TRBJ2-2,TGTGCCAGCAGCCCTGATAGCGGGAGGGCCGTCACCGGGGAGCTGTTTTTT,CASSPDSGRAVTGELFF